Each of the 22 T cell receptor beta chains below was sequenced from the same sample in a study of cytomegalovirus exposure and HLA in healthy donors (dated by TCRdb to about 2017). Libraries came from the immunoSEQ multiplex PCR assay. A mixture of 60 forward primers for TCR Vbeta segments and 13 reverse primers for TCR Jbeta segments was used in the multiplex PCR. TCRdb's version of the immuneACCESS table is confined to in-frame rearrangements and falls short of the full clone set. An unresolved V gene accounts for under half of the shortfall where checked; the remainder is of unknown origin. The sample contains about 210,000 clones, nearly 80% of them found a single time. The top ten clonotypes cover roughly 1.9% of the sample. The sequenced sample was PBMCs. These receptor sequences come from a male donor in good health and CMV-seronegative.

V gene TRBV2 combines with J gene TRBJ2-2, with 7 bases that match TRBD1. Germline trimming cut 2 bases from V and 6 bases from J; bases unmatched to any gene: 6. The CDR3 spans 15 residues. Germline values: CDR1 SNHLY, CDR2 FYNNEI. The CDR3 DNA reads TGTGCCAGCAGTGAAAGACAGGGCGGCGCCGGGGAGCTGTTTTTT. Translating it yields CASSERQGGAGELFF.

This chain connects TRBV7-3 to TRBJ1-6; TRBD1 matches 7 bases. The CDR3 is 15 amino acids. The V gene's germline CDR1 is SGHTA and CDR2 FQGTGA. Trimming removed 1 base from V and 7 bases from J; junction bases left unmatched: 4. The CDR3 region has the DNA TGTGCCAGCAGCTTAATGGCAGGGGGAAATTCACCCCTCCACTTT. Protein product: CASSLMAGGNSPLHF.

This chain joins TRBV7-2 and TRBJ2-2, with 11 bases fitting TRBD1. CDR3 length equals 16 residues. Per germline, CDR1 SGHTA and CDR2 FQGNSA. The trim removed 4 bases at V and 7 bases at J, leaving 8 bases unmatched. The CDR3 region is CASSSGTGGKVGELFF. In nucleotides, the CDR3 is TGTGCCAGCAGCTCAGGGACAGGGGGAAAGGTCGGGGAGCTGTTTTTT.

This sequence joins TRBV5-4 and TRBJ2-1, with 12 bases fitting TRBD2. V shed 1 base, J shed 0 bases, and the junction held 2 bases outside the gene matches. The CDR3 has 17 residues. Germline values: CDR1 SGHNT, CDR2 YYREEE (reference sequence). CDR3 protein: CASSLSSGGASYNEQFF. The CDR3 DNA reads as TGTGCCAGCAGCTTGTCTAGCGGGGGGGCCTCCTACAATGAGCAGTTCTTC.

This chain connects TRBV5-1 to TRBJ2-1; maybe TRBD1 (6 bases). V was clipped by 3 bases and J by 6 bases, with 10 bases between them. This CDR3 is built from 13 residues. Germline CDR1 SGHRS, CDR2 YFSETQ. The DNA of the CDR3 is TGCGCCAGCAGCTCCCGAGGGGGCAATGAGCAGTTCTTC. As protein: CASSSRGGNEQFF.

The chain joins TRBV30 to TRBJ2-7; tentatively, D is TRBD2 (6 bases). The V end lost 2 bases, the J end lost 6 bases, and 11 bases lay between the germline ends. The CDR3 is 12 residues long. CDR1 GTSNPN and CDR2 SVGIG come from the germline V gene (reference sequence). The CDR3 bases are TGTGCCTGGAGTCGGGACTCCGGCGAGCAGTACTTC. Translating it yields CAWSRDSGEQYF.

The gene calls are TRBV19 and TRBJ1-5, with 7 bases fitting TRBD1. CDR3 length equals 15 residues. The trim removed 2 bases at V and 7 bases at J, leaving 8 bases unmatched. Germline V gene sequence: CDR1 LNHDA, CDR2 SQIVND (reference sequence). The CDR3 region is CASSITGVGNQPQHF. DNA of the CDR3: TGTGCCAGTAGTATAACAGGGGTCGGTAACCAGCCCCAGCATTTT.

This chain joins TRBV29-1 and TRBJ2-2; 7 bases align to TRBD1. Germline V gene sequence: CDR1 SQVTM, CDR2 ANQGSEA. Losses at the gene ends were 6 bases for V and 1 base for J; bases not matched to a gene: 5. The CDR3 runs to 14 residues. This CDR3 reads CSVNRDRNTGELFF. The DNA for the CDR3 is TGCAGCGTGAACCGGGACAGGAACACCGGGGAGCTGTTTTTT.

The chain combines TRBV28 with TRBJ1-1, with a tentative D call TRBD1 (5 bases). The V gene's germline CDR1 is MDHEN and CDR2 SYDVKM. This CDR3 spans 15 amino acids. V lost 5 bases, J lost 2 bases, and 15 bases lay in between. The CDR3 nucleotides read TGTGCCAGCAGTCCCACAACAGGACCCAACACTGAAGCTTTCTTT. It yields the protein CASSPTTGPNTEAFF.

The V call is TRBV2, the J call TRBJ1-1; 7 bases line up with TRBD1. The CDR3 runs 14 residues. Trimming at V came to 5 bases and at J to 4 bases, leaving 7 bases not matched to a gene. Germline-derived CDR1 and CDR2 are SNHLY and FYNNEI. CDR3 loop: CASSLRQGPTEAFF. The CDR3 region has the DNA TGTGCCAGCAGTCTTAGACAGGGCCCCACTGAAGCTTTCTTT.

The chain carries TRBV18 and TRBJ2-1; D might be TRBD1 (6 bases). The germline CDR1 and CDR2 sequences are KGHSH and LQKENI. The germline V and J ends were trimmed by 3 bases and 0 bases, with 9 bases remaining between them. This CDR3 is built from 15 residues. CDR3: CASSPRDNSYNEQFF. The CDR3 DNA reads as TGTGCCAGCTCACCTAGGGACAACTCCTACAATGAGCAGTTCTTC. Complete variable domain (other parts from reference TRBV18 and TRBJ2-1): NAGVMQNPRHLVRRRGQEARLRCSPMKGHSHVYWYRQLPEEGLKFMVYLQKENIIDESGMPKERFSAEFPKEGPSILRIQQVVRGDSAAYFCASSPRDNSYNEQFFGPGTRLTVL.

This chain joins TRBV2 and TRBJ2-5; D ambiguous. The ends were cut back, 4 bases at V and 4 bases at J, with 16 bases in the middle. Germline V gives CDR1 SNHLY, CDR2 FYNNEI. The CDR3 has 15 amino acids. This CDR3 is CASSGGSTRLETQYF. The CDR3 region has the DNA TGTGCCAGCAGTGGCGGCTCGACGCGGCTAGAGACCCAGTACTTC. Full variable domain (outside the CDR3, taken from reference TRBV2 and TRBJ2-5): EPEVTQTPSHQVTQMGQEVILRCVPISNHLYFYWYRQILGQKVEFLVSFYNNEISEKSEIFDDQFSVERPDGSNFTLKIRSTKLEDSAMYFCASSGGSTRLETQYFGPGTRLLVL.

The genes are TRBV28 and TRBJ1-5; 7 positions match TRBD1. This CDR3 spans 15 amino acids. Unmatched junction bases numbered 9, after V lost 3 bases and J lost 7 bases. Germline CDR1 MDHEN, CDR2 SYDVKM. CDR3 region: CASSLMDRSFQPQHF. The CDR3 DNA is TGTGCCAGCAGTTTGATGGACAGGTCCTTCCAGCCCCAGCATTTT.

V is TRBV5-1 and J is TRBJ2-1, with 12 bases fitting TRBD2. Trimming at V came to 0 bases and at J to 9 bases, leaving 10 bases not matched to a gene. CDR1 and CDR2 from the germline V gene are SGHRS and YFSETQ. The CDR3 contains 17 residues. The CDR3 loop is CASSLGPLAGGTGEQFF. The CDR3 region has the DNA TGCGCCAGCAGCTTGGGGCCCCTAGCGGGAGGGACGGGTGAGCAGTTCTTC.

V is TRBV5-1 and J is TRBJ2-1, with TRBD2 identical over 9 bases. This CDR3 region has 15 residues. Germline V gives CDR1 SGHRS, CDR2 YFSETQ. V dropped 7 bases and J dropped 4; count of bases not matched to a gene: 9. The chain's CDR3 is CASSEGGGDYNEQFF. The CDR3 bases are TGCGCCAGCTCGGAAGGCGGGGGGGATTACAATGAGCAGTTCTTC.

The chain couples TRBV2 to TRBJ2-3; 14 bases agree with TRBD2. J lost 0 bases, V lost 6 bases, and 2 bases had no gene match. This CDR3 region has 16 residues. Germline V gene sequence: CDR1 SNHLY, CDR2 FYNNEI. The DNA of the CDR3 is TGTGCCAGCAGGACTAGCGGGGGGGTTAGCACAGATACGCAGTATTTT. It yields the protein CASRTSGGVSTDTQYF.

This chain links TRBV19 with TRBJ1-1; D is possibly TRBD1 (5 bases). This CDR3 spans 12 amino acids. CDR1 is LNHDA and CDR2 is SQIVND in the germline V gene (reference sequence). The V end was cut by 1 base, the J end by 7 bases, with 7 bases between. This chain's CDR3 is CASSIAGDEAFF. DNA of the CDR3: TGTGCCAGTAGTATAGCGGGGGATGAAGCTTTCTTT.

The CDR3 DNA sequence: TGTGCCAGCATGGCAGGAAGAATTCAGCCCCAGCATTTT. Amino acids: CASMAGRIQPQHF. This chain uses TRBV28 with TRBJ1-5, with D unclear. Trimming stripped 7 bases from V and 6 bases from J, with 13 bases between. CDR1 and CDR2 from the germline V gene are MDHEN and SYDVKM. The CDR3 loop spans 13 amino acids.

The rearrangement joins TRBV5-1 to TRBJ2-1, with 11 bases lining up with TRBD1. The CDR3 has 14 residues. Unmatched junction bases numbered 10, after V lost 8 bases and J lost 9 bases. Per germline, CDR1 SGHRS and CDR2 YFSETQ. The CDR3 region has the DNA TGCGCCAGTTCGAGTGGACAGGGGGCAAGTGAGCAGTTCTTC. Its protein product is CASSSGQGASEQFF.

CDR3 sequence (DNA): TGCGCCAGCAGCTTGGCGAAGGGAGGGCCCAGAGATGGCTACACCTTC. This translates into CASSLAKGGPRDGYTF. The rearrangement links TRBV5-1 to TRBJ1-2; D remains unclear. V dropped 0 bases and J dropped 6 bases, with 18 bases sitting between them. The germline gives CDR1 SGHRS, CDR2 YFSETQ. There are 16 residues in the CDR3. Based on the CDR3 plus reference TRBV5-1 and TRBJ1-2, the full variable domain is KAGVTQTPRYLIKTRGQQVTLSCSPISGHRSVSWYQQTPGQGLQFLFEYFSETQRNKGNFPGRFSGRQFSNSRSEMNVSTLELGDSALYLCASSLAKGGPRDGYTFGSGTRLTVV.

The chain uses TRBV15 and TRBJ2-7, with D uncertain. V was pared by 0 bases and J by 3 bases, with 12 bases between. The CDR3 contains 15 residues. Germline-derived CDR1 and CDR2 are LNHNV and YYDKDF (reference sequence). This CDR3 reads CATSRDSQTNYEQYF. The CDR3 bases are TGTGCCACCAGCAGAGATAGCCAGACGAACTACGAGCAGTACTTC.

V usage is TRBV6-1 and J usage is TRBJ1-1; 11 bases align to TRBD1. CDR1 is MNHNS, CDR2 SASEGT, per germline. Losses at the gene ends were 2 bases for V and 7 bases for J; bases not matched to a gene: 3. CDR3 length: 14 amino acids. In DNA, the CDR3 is TGTGCCAGCAGTGAAAGGACAGGGGGCCGTGAAGCTTTCTTT. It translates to CASSERTGGREAFF.